The 10 T cell receptor beta chains in this list originate from one sample, sequenced in a study of molecular identifiers for immune sequencing clone quantification. TCRdb called the PCR reads again in MiXCR, with one record for every CDR3 protein. The sample carries 2,500 or so distinct CDR3 sequences, roughly a quarter recorded once. What was sequenced was naive CD8+ T cells from blood, with Jurkat cell RNA spiked in. Described subset: FACS-sorted CD8+CD4-CCR7+CD45RA+ naive T cells. These TCRs come from a human donor in good health. Some libraries in this study had Jurkat cell RNA spiked in.

This clonotype is large (0.1 to 1%). The rearrangement joins TRBV7-2 to TRBJ2-1; 8 bases match TRBD2. This CDR3 is built from 14 residues. V lost 5 bases and J lost 4; bases outside the gene matches: 4. Germline CDR1 is SGHTA and CDR2 is FQGNSA. The CDR3 loop reads CASSTLAGYNEQFF. CDR3 nucleotide sequence: TGTGCCAGCAGCACCCTAGCGGGTTACAATGAGCAGTTCTTC.

By frequency in the sample, this clonotype is large. The V gene is TRBV28, the J gene TRBJ1-5, with D perhaps matching TRBD1 (6 bases). Per germline, CDR1 MDHEN and CDR2 SYDVKM. The ends were cut back, 6 bases at V and 7 bases at J, with 16 bases in the middle. This CDR3 has 14 residues. The CDR3 loop is CASSGQSPRQPQHF. CDR3 DNA sequence: TGTGCCAGCAGCGGACAGTCGCCGCGGCAGCCCCAGCATTTT.

This clonotype was seen a single time. A clone one base away is much larger, so this may be a read error. The V call is TRBV9, the J call TRBJ1-5, with D perhaps TRBD1 (5 bases). The CDR3 extends over 13 amino acids. The germline V and J ends were trimmed by 7 bases and 4 bases, with 12 bases remaining between them. Per the germline V gene, CDR1 is SGDLS and CDR2 is YYNGEE. The CDR3 spells CASGPEGNQPQHF. The CDR3 DNA reads as TGTGCCAGCGGCCCCGAGGGGAATCAGCCCCAGCATTTT.

This clonotype is judged large. The chain employs TRBV4-3 and TRBJ2-3; 7 bases line up with TRBD1. The CDR3 consists of 15 residues. Trimming at V came to 6 bases and at J to 2 bases, leaving 8 bases not matched to a gene. CDR1 and CDR2 (germline): LGHNA, YSLEER. Here the CDR3 reads CASSPTTGFTDTQYF. CDR3 nucleotide sequence: TGCGCCAGCAGTCCAACGACAGGGTTCACAGATACGCAGTATTTT.

With regard to this clonotype: This may be a read error, as it is one base from a much larger clone. The chain has TRBV9 and TRBJ2-7, with 13 bases fitting TRBD2. Trimming removed 4 bases from V and 2 bases from J; junction bases left unmatched: 3. This CDR3 has 15 residues. Germline assignment: CDR1 SGDLS and CDR2 YYNGEE. The CDR3 here is CASSSGLAGTYEQYF. Written as DNA, the CDR3 is TGTGCCAGCAGCTCGGGACTAGCGGGAACCTACGAGCAGTACTTC.

This clonotype has a single count. V usage is TRBV27 and J usage is TRBJ2-3, with D uncertain. Trimming left V 2 bases short and J 1 base short, with 19 bases between. From germline, CDR1 is MNHEY and CDR2 SMNVEV (reference sequence). The CDR3 is 18 residues long. The CDR3 region is CASSLTPSVGGGTDTQYF. Written as DNA, the CDR3 is TGTGCCAGCAGTTTAACCCCCTCCGTGGGCGGCGGCACAGATACGCAGTATTTT.

This chain connects TRBV7-9 to TRBJ2-2; possibly TRBD2 for D (5 bases). The V end lost 6 bases, the J end lost 5 bases, and 16 bases lay between the germline ends. The CDR3 is made up of 15 amino acids. Germline V gene data show CDR1 as SEHNR and CDR2 as FQNEAQ (reference sequence). The CDR3 here is CASRPSLSLTGELFF. CDR3 DNA: TGTGCCAGCAGACCTAGCTTGAGTCTTACCGGGGAGCTGTTTTTT.

By its share, this clonotype is large. This rearrangement joins TRBV29-1 to TRBJ2-5; D gene uncertain. Trimming removed 7 bases at V and 2 bases at J, with 8 bases between. Looked up from germline, CDR1 is SQVTM and CDR2 is ANQGSEA. The CDR3 loop spans 11 amino acids. CDR3 sequence: CSAGKQETQYF. The DNA for the CDR3 is TGCAGCGCTGGAAAACAAGAGACCCAGTACTTC.

With regard to this clonotype: A read error may explain this, as a much larger clone is one base away. The chain has TRBV14 and TRBJ2-7, with a possible D match to TRBD1 (5 bases). Germline V gene data show CDR1 as SGHDN and CDR2 as FVKESK. The CDR3 is 12 residues long. The CDR3 reads CASGATSYEQDF. In nucleotides, the CDR3 is TGTGCCAGCGGGGCGACATCCTACGAGCAGGACTTC.

This clonotype counts as medium-sized. The chain employs TRBV27 and TRBJ2-7; TRBD1 agrees at 10 bases. The germline V gene has CDR1 MNHEY and CDR2 SMNVEV (reference sequence). V was pared by 4 bases and J by 3 bases, with 3 bases of the junction left unmatched. This CDR3 has 14 residues. CDR3 in amino acids: CASSWRTGGYEQYF. CDR3 coding DNA: TGTGCCAGCAGTTGGAGGACAGGGGGCTACGAGCAGTACTTC.